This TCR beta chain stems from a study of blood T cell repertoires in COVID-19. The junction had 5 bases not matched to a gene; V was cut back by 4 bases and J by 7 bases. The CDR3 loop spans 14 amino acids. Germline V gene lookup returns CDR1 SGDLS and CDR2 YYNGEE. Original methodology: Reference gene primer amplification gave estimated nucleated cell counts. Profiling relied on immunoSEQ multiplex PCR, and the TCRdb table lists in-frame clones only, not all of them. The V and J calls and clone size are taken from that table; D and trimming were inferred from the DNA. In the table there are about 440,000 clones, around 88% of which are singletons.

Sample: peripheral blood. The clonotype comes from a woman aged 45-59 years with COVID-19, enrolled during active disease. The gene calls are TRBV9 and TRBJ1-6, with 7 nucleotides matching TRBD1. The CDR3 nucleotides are TGTGCCAGCAGCTCCAGGGGGGCGAATTCACCCCTCCACTTT. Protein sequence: CASSSRGANSPLHF. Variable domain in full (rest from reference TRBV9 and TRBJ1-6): DSGVTQTPKHLITATGQRVTLRCSPRSGDLSVYWYQQSLDQGLQFLIQYYNGEERAKGNILERFSAQQFPDLHSELNLSSLELGDSALYFCASSSRGANSPLHFGNGTRLTVT.